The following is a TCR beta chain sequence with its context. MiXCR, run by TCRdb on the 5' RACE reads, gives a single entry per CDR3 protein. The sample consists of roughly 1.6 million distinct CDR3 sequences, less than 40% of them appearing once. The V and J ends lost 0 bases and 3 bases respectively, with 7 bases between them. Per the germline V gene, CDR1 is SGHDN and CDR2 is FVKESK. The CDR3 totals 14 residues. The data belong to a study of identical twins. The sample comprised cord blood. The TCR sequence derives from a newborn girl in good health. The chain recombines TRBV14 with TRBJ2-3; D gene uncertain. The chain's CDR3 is CASSQEIGTDTQYF. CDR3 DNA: TGTGCCAGCAGCCAAGAAATCGGAACAGATACGCAGTATTTT.